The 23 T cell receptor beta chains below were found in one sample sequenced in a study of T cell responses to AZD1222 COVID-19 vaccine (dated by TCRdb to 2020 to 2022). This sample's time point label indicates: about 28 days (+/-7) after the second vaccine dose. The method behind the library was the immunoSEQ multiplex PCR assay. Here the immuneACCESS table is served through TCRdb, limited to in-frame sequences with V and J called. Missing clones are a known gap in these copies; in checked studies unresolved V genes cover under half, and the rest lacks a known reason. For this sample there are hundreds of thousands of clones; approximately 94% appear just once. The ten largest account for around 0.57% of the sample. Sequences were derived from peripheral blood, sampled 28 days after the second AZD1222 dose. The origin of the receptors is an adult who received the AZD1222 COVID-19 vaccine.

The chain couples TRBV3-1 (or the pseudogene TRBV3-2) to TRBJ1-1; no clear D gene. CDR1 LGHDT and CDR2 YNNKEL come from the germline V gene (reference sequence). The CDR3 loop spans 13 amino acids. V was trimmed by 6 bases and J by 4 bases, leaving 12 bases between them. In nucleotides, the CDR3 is TGTGCCAGCAGTCTATTGGGATCCACTGAAGCTTTCTTT. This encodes CASSLLGSTEAFF.

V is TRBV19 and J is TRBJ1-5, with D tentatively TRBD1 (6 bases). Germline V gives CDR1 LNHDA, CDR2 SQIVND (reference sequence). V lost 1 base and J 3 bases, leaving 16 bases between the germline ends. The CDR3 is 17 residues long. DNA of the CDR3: TGTGCCAGTAGTATAGGTTTAAGGCAGGGGTACAATCAGCCCCAGCATTTT. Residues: CASSIGLRQGYNQPQHF.

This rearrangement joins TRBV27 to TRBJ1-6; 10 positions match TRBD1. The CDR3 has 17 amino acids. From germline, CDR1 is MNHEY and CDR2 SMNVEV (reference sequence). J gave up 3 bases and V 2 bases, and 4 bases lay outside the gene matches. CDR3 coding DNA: TGTGCCAGCAGTTTAGGGACAGGGGCCGGCTATAATTCACCCCTCCACTTT. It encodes CASSLGTGAGYNSPLHF.

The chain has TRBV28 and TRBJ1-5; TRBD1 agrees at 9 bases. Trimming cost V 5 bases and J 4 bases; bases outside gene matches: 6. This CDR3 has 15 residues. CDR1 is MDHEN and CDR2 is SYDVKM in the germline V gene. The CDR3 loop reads CASSLQQGANQPQHF. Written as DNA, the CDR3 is TGTGCCAGCAGTCTTCAACAGGGGGCGAATCAGCCCCAGCATTTT.

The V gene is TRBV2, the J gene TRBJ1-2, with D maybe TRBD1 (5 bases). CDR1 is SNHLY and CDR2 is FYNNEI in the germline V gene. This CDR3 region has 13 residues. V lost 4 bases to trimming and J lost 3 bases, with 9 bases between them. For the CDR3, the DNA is TGTGCCAGCAGTGTCCTGGGGGACTATGGCTACACCTTC. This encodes CASSVLGDYGYTF.

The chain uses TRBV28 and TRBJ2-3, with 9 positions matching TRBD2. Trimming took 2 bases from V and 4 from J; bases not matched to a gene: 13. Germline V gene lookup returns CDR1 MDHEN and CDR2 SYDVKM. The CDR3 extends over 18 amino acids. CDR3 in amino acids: CASSLGREGRGSSDTQYF. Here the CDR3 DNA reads TGTGCCAGCAGTTTAGGGCGGGAGGGCCGAGGGTCTTCAGATACGCAGTATTTT.

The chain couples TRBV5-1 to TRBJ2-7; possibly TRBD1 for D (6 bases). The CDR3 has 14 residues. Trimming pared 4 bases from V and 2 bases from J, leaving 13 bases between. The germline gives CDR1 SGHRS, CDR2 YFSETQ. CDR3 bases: TGCGCCAGCAGCCTACAGGGAATTGCCTACGAGCAGTACTTC. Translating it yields CASSLQGIAYEQYF.

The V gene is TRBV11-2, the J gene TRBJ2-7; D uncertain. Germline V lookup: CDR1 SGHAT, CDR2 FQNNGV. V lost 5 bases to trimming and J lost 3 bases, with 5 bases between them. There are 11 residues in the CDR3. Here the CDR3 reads CASSQFYEQYF. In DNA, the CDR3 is TGTGCCAGCAGCCAATTCTACGAGCAGTACTTC.

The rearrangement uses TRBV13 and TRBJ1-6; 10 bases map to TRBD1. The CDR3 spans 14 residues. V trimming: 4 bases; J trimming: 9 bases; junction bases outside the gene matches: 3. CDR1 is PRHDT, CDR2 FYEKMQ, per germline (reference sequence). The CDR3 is CASSSGQGSSPLHF. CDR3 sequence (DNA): TGTGCCAGCAGCTCGGGACAGGGGAGTTCACCCCTCCACTTT.

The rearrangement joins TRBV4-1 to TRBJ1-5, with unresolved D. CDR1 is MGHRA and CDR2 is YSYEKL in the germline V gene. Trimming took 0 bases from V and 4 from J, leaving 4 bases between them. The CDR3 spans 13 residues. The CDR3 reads CASSQEWNQPQHF. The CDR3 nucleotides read TGCGCCAGCAGCCAAGAATGGAATCAGCCCCAGCATTTT.

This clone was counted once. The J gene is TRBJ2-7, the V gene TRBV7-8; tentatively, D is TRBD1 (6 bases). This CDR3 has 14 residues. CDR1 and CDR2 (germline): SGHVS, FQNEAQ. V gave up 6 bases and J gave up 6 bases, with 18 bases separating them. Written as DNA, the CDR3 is TGTGCCAGCAGTCCTCACAGGGCGTGGGGCGAGCAGTACTTC. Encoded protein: CASSPHRAWGEQYF.

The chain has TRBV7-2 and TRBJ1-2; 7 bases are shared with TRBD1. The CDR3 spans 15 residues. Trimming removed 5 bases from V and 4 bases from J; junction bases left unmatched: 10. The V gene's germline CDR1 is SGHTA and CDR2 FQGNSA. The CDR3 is CASSLGLQGSYGYTF. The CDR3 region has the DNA TGTGCCAGCAGCCTCGGCCTACAGGGGTCCTATGGCTACACCTTC.

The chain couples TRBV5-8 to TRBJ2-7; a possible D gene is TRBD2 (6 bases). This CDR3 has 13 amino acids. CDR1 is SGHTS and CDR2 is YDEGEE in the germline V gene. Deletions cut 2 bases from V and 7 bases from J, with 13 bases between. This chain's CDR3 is CASSLRVGREQYF. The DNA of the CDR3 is TGTGCCAGCAGCTTACGGGTCGGGAGAGAGCAGTACTTC.

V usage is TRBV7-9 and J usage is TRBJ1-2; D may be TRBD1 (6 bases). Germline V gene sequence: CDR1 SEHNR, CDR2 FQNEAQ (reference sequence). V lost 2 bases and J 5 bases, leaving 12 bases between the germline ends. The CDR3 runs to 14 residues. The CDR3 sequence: CASSLMDSGYGYTF. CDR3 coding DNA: TGTGCCAGCAGCTTAATGGACAGTGGATATGGCTACACCTTC.

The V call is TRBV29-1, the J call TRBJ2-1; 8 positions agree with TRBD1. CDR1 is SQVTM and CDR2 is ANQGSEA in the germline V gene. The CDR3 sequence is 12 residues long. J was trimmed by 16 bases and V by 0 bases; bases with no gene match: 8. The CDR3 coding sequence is TGCAGCGTTGAAGATTCTTACAGGGGGTGCTTCTTC. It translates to CSVEDSYRGCFF.

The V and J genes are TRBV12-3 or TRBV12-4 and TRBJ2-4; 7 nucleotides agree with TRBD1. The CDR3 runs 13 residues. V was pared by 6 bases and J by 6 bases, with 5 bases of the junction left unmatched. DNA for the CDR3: TGTGCCAGCAGACAGGGGCGATTAAACATTCAGTACTTC. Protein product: CASRQGRLNIQYF.

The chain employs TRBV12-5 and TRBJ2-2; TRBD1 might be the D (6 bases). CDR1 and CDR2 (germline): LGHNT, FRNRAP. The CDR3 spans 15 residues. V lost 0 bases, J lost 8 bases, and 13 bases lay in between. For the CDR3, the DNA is TGTGCTAGTGGTTTGGTAATGGGGGCAAAAGGGGAGCTGTTTTTT. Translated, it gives CASGLVMGAKGELFF.

This chain's CDR3 is CASTSGRQGFLYYEQYF. The CDR3 DNA follows: TGTGCCAGCACAAGTGGAAGACAGGGGTTCCTCTACTACGAGCAGTACTTC. The J gene is TRBJ2-7, the V gene TRBV7-8, with 8 bases fitting TRBD1. Germline lookup yields CDR1 SGHVS and CDR2 FQNEAQ. Trimming cost V 7 bases and J 3 bases; bases outside gene matches: 17. The CDR3 sequence is 17 residues long.

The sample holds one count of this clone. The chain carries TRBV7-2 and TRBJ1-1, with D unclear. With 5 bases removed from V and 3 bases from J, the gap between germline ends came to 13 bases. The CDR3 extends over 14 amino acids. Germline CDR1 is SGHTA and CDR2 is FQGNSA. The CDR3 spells CASSLFKGDTEAFF. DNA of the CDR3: TGTGCCAGCAGCCTCTTCAAGGGCGACACTGAAGCTTTCTTT.

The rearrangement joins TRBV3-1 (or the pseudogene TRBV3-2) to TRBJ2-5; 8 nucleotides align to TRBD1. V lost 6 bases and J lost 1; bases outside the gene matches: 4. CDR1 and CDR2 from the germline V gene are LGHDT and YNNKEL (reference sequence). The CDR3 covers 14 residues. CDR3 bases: TGTGCCAGCAGTCAGGGGGCTGTCCAAGAGACCCAGTACTTC. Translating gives CASSQGAVQETQYF.

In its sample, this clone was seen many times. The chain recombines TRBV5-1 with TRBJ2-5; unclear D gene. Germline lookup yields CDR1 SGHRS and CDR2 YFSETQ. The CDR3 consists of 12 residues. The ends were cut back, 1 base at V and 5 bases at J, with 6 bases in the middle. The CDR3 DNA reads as TGCGCCAGCAGCTTGTCGAGGGAGACCCAGTACTTC. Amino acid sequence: CASSLSRETQYF.

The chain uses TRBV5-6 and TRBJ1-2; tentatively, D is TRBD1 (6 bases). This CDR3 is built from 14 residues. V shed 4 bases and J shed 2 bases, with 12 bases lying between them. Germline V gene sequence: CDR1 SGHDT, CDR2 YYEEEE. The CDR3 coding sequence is TGTGCCAGCAGCCGGGGGGCAGAAAACTATGGCTACACCTTC. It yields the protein CASSRGAENYGYTF.

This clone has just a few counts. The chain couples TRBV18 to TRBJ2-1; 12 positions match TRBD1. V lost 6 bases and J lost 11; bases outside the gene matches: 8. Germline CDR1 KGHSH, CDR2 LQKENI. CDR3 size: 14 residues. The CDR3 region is CASSPGTGGRQQFF. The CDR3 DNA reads TGTGCCAGCTCTCCGGGGACAGGGGGCCGTCAGCAGTTCTTC.